The 2 T cell receptor beta chains below were found in one sample sequenced in a study of blood T cell repertoires in COVID-19. Only in-frame clones appear in the TCRdb table, and some are missing; sequencing was by immunoSEQ multiplex PCR. The sample carries about 160,000 clones, approximately 91% recorded once. The sequenced sample was peripheral blood. These receptors came from a man aged 18 to 30 with acute or convalescent COVID-19.

CDR3 region: CASSFSSGSVDNEQFF. CDR3 in DNA: TGTGCCAGCAGTTTTTCTAGCGGGAGTGTGGATAATGAGCAGTTCTTC. The rearrangement links TRBV27 to TRBJ2-1; 10 bases line up with TRBD2. The CDR3 runs 16 residues. Germline V CDR1 and CDR2: MNHEY, SMNVEV (reference sequence). J was trimmed by 7 bases and V by 3 bases; bases with no gene match: 9.

The gene calls are TRBV5-1 and TRBJ1-1; D unclear. Germline CDR1 is SGHRS and CDR2 is YFSETQ. V was cut by 0 bases and J by 0 bases, with 9 bases left in between. The CDR3 consists of 15 residues. The CDR3 nucleotides read TGCGCCAGCAGCTTGGATACCGCGATGAACACTGAAGCTTTCTTT. Translated: CASSLDTAMNTEAFF.